This T cell receptor beta chain was retrieved from a study of T cell responses to AZD1222 COVID-19 vaccine. Profiled with immunoSEQ multiplex PCR; TCRdb holds only in-frame clones, not every one. Among 90,000 to 110,000 clones listed, more than 75% were seen once. The CDR3 is 17 residues long. Germline CDR1 LGHNA, CDR2 YNFKEQ. The junction had 5 bases not matched to a gene; V was cut back by 1 base and J by 0 bases. Of note for this clone: Its antigen is still unknown.

General study findings and limits: Once two AZD1222 doses were given, Spike-specific TCR breadth and depth went up. Repertoires were obtained only post-peak T cell response. Donors, mostly white British, included more females; clonal diversity was possibly underestimated. Variant regions that are unmutated are reportedly the target of nearly half of spike-specific TCRs.

The chain links TRBV4-2 to TRBJ2-7, with 11 bases that match TRBD2. The specimen was peripheral blood, collected on day 0 of AZD1222 vaccination. The receptor comes from an adult in good health. In DNA form, the CDR3 reads TGTGCCAGCAGCCAAGGACTAGCGGGGAGTAGCTCCTACGAGCAGTACTTC. Its translation is CASSQGLAGSSSYEQYF.